The next 13 T cell receptor beta chains were all read from a single sample in a study of cytomegalovirus exposure and HLA in healthy donors. PCR was performed using 60 Vbeta and 13 Jbeta primers. The table came from immunoSEQ multiplex PCR; TCRdb's copy has only in-frame clones and leaves some out. Found here are about 200,000 clones; the top ten clones hold roughly 1.2%. Source material: PBMCs. The receptors were sampled from a girl aged 2 to 10 in good health and CMV-seropositive.

V gene TRBV30 combines with J gene TRBJ2-4, with 7 bases identical to TRBD2. The CDR3 contains 16 residues. The V gene's germline CDR1 is GTSNPN and CDR2 SVGIG (reference sequence). DNA of the CDR3: TGTGCTTTCGAACCGGGACTACCCATAGCCAAAAACATTCAGTACTTC. It specifies CAFEPGLPIAKNIQYF. Drawing the rest from reference TRBV30 and TRBJ2-4, the complete variable domain is SQTIHQWPATLVQPVGSPLSLECTVEGTSNPNLYWYRQAAGRGLQLLFYSVGIGQISSEVPQNLSASRPQDRQFILSSKKLLLSDSGFYLCAFEPGLPIAKNIQYFGAGTRLSVL.

CDR3 nucleotides: TGTGCCAGTAATGGAGCCGGGGAGCTGTTTTTT. It encodes CASNGAGELFF. The chain employs TRBV19 and TRBJ2-2; D unclear. The CDR3 contains 11 residues. Per germline, CDR1 LNHDA and CDR2 SQIVND (reference sequence). V lost 7 bases, J lost 6 bases, and 6 bases lay in between.

The V call is TRBV10-1, the J call TRBJ2-7, with 8 bases matching TRBD2. With 2 bases clipped from V and 7 bases from J, the junction kept 10 bases outside the gene matches. Germline CDR1 and CDR2: WNHNN and SYGVQD (reference sequence). The CDR3 runs 15 residues. This CDR3 is CASSELAGGSGEQYF. In DNA, the CDR3 is TGCGCCAGCAGTGAGCTGGCGGGAGGTTCGGGGGAGCAGTACTTC.

The genes are TRBV29-1 and TRBJ1-3, with D unclear. Germline CDR1 SQVTM, CDR2 ANQGSEA. V was pared by 3 bases and J by 4 bases, with 7 bases between. The CDR3 is made up of 12 amino acids. The CDR3 is CSVDGKGNTIYF. DNA of the CDR3: TGCAGCGTTGACGGGAAGGGAAACACCATATATTTT.

The chain links TRBV4-1 to TRBJ1-2; D may be TRBD1 (5 bases). In germline, CDR1 is MGHRA, CDR2 YSYEKL. CDR3 length: 15 residues. With 0 bases removed from V and 6 bases from J, the gap between germline ends came to 14 bases. The CDR3, as DNA: TGCGCCAGCAGCCAAGATAGGGTGGCAGGGAATGGCTACACCTTC. Amino acids: CASSQDRVAGNGYTF.

The CDR3 loop reads CASSFGTGGEKLFF. The CDR3 bases are TGTGCCAGCAGCTTTGGGACAGGGGGTGAAAAACTGTTTTTT. The chain recombines TRBV7-9 with TRBJ1-4, with 11 bases fitting TRBD1. The ends lost 3 bases at V and 7 bases at J; junction bases unmatched: 1. Germline V lookup: CDR1 SEHNR, CDR2 FQNEAQ (reference sequence). The CDR3 totals 14 residues.

The CDR3 DNA reads TGCAGCGTTGAGGGTAAGGACAGGAGTATCTACAATGAGCAGTTCTTC. This translates into CSVEGKDRSIYNEQFF. The chain links TRBV29-1 to TRBJ2-1; 7 bases are shared with TRBD1. The V gene's germline CDR1 is SQVTM and CDR2 ANQGSEA. CDR3 size: 16 residues. Trimming took 3 bases from V and 3 from J; bases not matched to a gene: 11.

DNA of the CDR3: TGTGCCAGCAGCTTAGCGCGTGCAGGTGCTATCAATCAGCCCCAGCATTTT. This translates into CASSLARAGAINQPQHF. V and J are TRBV7-2 and TRBJ1-5; D is uncertain. Germline V gene data show CDR1 as SGHTA and CDR2 as FQGNSA. The CDR3 contains 17 residues. V was shortened by 0 bases and J by 3 bases, with 15 bases between the two germline ends.

The chain is built from TRBV7-2 and TRBJ2-3; unclear D gene. V was cut by 2 bases and J by 3 bases, with 18 bases left in between. CDR1 is SGHTA and CDR2 is FQGNSA in the germline V gene. The CDR3 is made up of 17 amino acids. The CDR3 DNA sequence: TGTGCCAGCAGCTTAATTGGAAACGGAGTCATAACAGATACGCAGTATTTT. Protein product: CASSLIGNGVITDTQYF.

J is TRBJ2-7 and V is TRBV28, with TRBD2 identical over 14 bases. The CDR3 is 16 residues long. The junction had 11 bases not matched to a gene; V was cut back by 6 bases and J by 7 bases. CDR1 and CDR2 (germline): MDHEN, SYDVKM. CDR3 sequence (DNA): TGTGCCAGCAGACCGCCGGGACTAGCGGGAGAGGGAGAGCAGTACTTC. Amino acids: CASRPPGLAGEGEQYF.

This chain uses TRBV11-2 with TRBJ2-7, with 7 positions matching TRBD2. This CDR3 comprises 14 residues. Germline lookup yields CDR1 SGHAT and CDR2 FQNNGV. Trimming cost V 5 bases and J 4 bases; bases outside gene matches: 8. CDR3 protein: CASSPGLTQYEQYF. In DNA form, the CDR3 reads TGTGCCAGCAGCCCGGGACTAACACAATACGAGCAGTACTTC.

The chain combines TRBV11-3 with TRBJ2-1; 9 nucleotides agree with TRBD1. The CDR3 totals 12 residues. V was clipped by 1 base and J by 12 bases; unmatched bases: 1. CDR1 and CDR2 (germline): SGHNT, YENEEA. The CDR3 here is CASSLGGQGQFF. For the CDR3, the DNA is TGTGCCAGCAGCTTAGGGGGACAGGGGCAGTTCTTC.

In DNA, the CDR3 is TGTGCCAGCAGTTCCATCAGGGCTGGAAACACCATATATTTT. It codes for CASSSIRAGNTIYF. This chain uses TRBV11-2 with TRBJ1-3, with a tentative D call TRBD1 (5 bases). The germline V gene encodes CDR1 SGHAT and CDR2 FQNNGV. V was clipped by 6 bases and J by 2 bases, with 11 bases between them. This CDR3 is built from 14 residues. The complete variable domain, with remaining parts taken from reference TRBV11-2 and TRBJ1-3, reads EAGVAQSPRYKIIEKRQSVAFWCNPISGHATLYWYQQILGQGPKLLIQFQNNGVVDDSQLPKDRFSAERLKGVDSTLKIQPAKLEDSAVYLCASSSIRAGNTIYFGEGSWLTVV.